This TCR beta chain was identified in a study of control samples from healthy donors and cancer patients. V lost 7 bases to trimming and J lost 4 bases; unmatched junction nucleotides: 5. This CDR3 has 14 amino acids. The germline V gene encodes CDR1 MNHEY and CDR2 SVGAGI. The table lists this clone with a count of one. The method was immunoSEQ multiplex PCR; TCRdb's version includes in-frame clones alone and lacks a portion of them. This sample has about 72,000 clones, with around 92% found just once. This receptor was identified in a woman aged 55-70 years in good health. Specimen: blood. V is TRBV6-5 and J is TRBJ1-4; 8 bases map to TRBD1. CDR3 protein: CASIKDRGNEKLFF. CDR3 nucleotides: TGTGCCAGCATTAAAGACAGGGGTAATGAAAAACTGTTTTTT.